This T cell receptor beta chain was retrieved from a study of blood T cell repertoires in COVID-19. Study overall: Samples of COVID-19 (acute and convalescent) were obtained from the United States, Italy and Spain. From T cells, B-cell-depleted T cells, or PBMCs came the material, which was cDNA or gDNA.

In the authors' workflow: Estimated nucleated cell counts came from reference gene primer amplification. Assay: immunoSEQ multiplex PCR; the TCRdb copy retains only in-frame clones and omits some. V, J and clone size were drawn from that table, and D and trimming were deduced from the DNA. The sample lists some 220,000 clones, almost 85% occurring once. Per germline, CDR1 SGHRS and CDR2 YFSETQ. This CDR3 region has 15 residues. V lost 0 bases and J 7 bases, leaving 11 bases between the germline ends. The V call is TRBV5-1, the J call TRBJ1-6, with D perhaps TRBD1 (5 bases). Sequencing used peripheral blood. This sequence originates from a man aged 50-59 years with acute or convalescent COVID-19. CDR3 sequence: CASSLADSQNSPLHF. The CDR3 coding sequence is TGCGCCAGCAGCTTGGCCGACAGTCAAAATTCACCCCTCCACTTT.